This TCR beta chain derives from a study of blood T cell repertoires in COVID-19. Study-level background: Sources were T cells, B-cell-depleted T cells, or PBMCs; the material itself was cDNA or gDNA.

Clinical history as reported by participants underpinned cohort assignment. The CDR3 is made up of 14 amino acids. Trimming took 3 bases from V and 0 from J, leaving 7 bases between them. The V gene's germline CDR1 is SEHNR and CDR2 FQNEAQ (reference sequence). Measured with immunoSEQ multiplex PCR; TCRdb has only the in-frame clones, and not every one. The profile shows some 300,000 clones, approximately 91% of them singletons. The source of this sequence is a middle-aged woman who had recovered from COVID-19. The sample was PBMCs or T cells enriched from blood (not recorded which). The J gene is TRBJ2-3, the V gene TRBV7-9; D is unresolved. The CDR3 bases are TGTGCCAGCAGCTTTGACTCTAGCACAGATACGCAGTATTTT. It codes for CASSFDSSTDTQYF. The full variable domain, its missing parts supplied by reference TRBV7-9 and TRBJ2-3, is DTGVSQNPRHKITKRGQNVTFRCDPISEHNRLYWYRQTLGQGPEFLTYFQNEAQLEKSRLLSDRFSAERPKGSFSTLEIQRTEQGDSAMYLCASSFDSSTDTQYFGPGTRLTVL.